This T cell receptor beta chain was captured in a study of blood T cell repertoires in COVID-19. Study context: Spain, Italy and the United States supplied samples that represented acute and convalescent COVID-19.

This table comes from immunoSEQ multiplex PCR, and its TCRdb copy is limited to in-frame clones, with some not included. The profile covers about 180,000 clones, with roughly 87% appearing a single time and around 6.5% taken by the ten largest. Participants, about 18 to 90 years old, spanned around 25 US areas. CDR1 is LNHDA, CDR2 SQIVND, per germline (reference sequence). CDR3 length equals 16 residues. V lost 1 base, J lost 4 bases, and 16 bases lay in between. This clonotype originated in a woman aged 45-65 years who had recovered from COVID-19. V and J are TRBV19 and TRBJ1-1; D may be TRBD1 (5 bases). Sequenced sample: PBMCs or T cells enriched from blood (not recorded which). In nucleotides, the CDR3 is TGTGCCAGTAGTATAGTTGGGGGGTTTAGCGTCACTGAAGCTTTCTTT. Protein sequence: CASSIVGGFSVTEAFF.